The rows below give T cell receptor beta chains drawn from one sample of a study of human T cells and chemical hapten exposure. TCRdb reprocessed the RACE reads via MiXCR and lists one record per CDR3 protein. Among approximately 49,000 distinct CDR3 sequences, 9.3% were seen once, and the ten largest hold around 4.5%. The sequencing here drew on whole blood, taken in connection with sensitization to the hapten diphenylcyclopropenone (DPC). All receptors derive from a woman aged 45-65 years with alopecia areata. Some clones in this sample may be carry-over from other donors' samples. CDR3s include the opening cysteine and the closing phenylalanine or tryptophan. D genes are given only for firm matches. The size entry is marked missing in some rows and otherwise reads once, few, many or a size class.

CDR3 DNA: TGTGCCAGCAGTCCCAGCGGGTCCGGGTTGGATACGCAGTATTTT
CDR3 protein: CASSPSGSGLDTQYF
D gene: NA
J gene: TRBJ2-3
clone size: NA
V gene: TRBV28

CDR3 DNA: TGTGCCAGTAGTATCAGGGATAGCAATCAGCCCCAGCATTTT
CDR3 protein: CASSIRDSNQPQHF
D gene: NA
J gene: TRBJ1-5
clone size: many
V gene: TRBV19

CDR3 DNA: TGTGCCACCGAGAGGTTGAGCACAGATACGCAGTATTTT
CDR3 protein: CATERLSTDTQYF
D gene: NA
J gene: TRBJ2-3
clone size: NA
V gene: TRBV5-6

CDR3 DNA: TGCAGTGCTAGACGGGGGGGATTTAATGAGCAGTTCTTC
CDR3 protein: CSARRGGFNEQFF
D gene: TRBD2
J gene: TRBJ2-1
clone size: many
V gene: TRBV20-1

CDR3 DNA: TGTGCCAGCAGTTTAGGTGCCGCTTGGGGCTACACCTTC
CDR3 protein: CASSLGAAWGYTF
D gene: NA
J gene: TRBJ1-2
clone size: NA
V gene: TRBV12-3/TRBV12-4

CDR3 DNA: TGTGCCAGTAGGGGCAGCCCAAAGGTGACCGGGGAGCTGTTTTTT
CDR3 protein: CASRGSPKVTGELFF
D gene: NA
J gene: TRBJ2-2
clone size: many
V gene: TRBV19

CDR3 DNA: TGTGCCAGCAGTTCCCCCCCGCTAGCGGGAGCCCCCGATGAGCAGTTCTTC
CDR3 protein: CASSSPPLAGAPDEQFF
D gene: TRBD2
J gene: TRBJ2-1
clone size: many
V gene: TRBV12-3/TRBV12-4

CDR3 DNA: TGTGCCAGCAGTCCTACCGGGGGTTACAATGAGCAGTTCTTC
CDR3 protein: CASSPTGGYNEQFF
D gene: NA
J gene: TRBJ2-1
clone size: many
V gene: TRBV12-3/TRBV12-4

CDR3 DNA: TGCAGGGGGACAGGGGGCGAAACTGAAGCTTTCTTT
CDR3 protein: CRGTGGETEAFF
D gene: TRBD1
J gene: TRBJ1-1
clone size: once
V gene: TRBV20-1

CDR3 DNA: TGCGCCAGCAGCCAGGGACAGGGAAACACCGGGGAGCTGTTTTTT
CDR3 protein: CASSQGQGNTGELFF
D gene: TRBD1
J gene: TRBJ2-2
clone size: NA
V gene: TRBV4-1

CDR3 DNA: TGTGCCAGCAGCAAAAACCACAGGGCCTGGCTGAGGGAGCAGTACTTC
CDR3 protein: CASSKNHRAWLREQYF
D gene: NA
J gene: TRBJ2-7
clone size: many
V gene: TRBV21-1

CDR3 DNA: TGTGCCAGCAGTTCTACAGGGAGAGGCAATCAGCCCCAGCATTTT
CDR3 protein: CASSSTGRGNQPQHF
D gene: NA
J gene: TRBJ1-5
clone size: many
V gene: TRBV12-3/TRBV12-4

CDR3 DNA: TGCAGTGCTCCCGGATTGGGACAAGGAAACACCATATATTTT
CDR3 protein: CSAPGLGQGNTIYF
D gene: NA
J gene: TRBJ1-3
clone size: NA
V gene: TRBV20-1

CDR3 DNA: TGTGCCAGCAGTTTAATTGCAGGAAACTATGGCTACACCTTC
CDR3 protein: CASSLIAGNYGYTF
D gene: NA
J gene: TRBJ1-2
clone size: NA
V gene: TRBV27

CDR3 DNA: TGTGCCAGCAATACGATCTCTGGAAACACCATATATTTT
CDR3 protein: CASNTISGNTIYF
D gene: NA
J gene: TRBJ1-3
clone size: many
V gene: TRBV28

CDR3 DNA: TGTGCCAGCAGCTTAGATGGTCGGGATGGCACTGAAGCTTTCTTT
CDR3 protein: CASSLDGRDGTEAFF
D gene: NA
J gene: TRBJ1-1
clone size: NA
V gene: TRBV7-8

CDR3 DNA: TGCAGTGCTAGACAGCCCGGCGGAGGCTACACCTTC
CDR3 protein: CSARQPGGGYTF
D gene: NA
J gene: TRBJ1-2
clone size: few
V gene: TRBV20-1

CDR3 DNA: TGTGCCATCAGTGCGGGGGCTGGGACGGCTAGCACAGATACGCAGTATTTT
CDR3 protein: CAISAGAGTASTDTQYF
D gene: NA
J gene: TRBJ2-3
clone size: many
V gene: TRBV10-3

CDR3 DNA: TGTGCCAGCAGCCCCATGGGCGGGACCCCCTACGAGCAGTACTTC
CDR3 protein: CASSPMGGTPYEQYF
D gene: NA
J gene: TRBJ2-7
clone size: many
V gene: TRBV21-1

CDR3 DNA: TGCAGTGCTAGAGATCTCCTAGCGGGGAACACCGGGGAGCTGTTTTTT
CDR3 protein: CSARDLLAGNTGELFF
D gene: TRBD2
J gene: TRBJ2-2
clone size: NA
V gene: TRBV20-1

CDR3 DNA: TGTGCCAGCAGTGAAGAAGGGACATCACTTGAAGCTTTCTTT
CDR3 protein: CASSEEGTSLEAFF
D gene: NA
J gene: TRBJ1-1
clone size: many
V gene: TRBV2

CDR3 DNA: TGCAGTGCTAGAGGAGCGGGAGGTGAAATTAACGAGCAGTACTTC
CDR3 protein: CSARGAGGEINEQYF
D gene: TRBD2
J gene: TRBJ2-7
clone size: few
V gene: TRBV20-1

CDR3 DNA: TGCAGTGCTACCGGGACAGAGAGCTCTGGAAACACCATATATTTT
CDR3 protein: CSATGTESSGNTIYF
D gene: TRBD1
J gene: TRBJ1-3
clone size: NA
V gene: TRBV20-1

CDR3 DNA: TGTGCAAGTCGCTACGATGGACTAGCGGTCTCCTACGAGCAGTACTTC
CDR3 protein: CASRYDGLAVSYEQYF
D gene: NA
J gene: TRBJ2-7
clone size: many
V gene: TRBV12-2

CDR3 DNA: TGTGCCAGCAGCTTACCAGGGGAAGATGAAAAACTGTTTTTT
CDR3 protein: CASSLPGEDEKLFF
D gene: NA
J gene: TRBJ1-4
clone size: few
V gene: TRBV5-5

CDR3 DNA: TGTGCCAGCAGCTGGGAAGGGACGCTTCGGCATGAGCAGTTCTTC
CDR3 protein: CASSWEGTLRHEQFF
D gene: NA
J gene: TRBJ2-1
clone size: many
V gene: TRBV7-9

CDR3 DNA: TGCAGTGCTAAAACCAGGACAGGTTATACTGAAGCTTTCTTT
CDR3 protein: CSAKTRTGYTEAFF
D gene: TRBD1
J gene: TRBJ1-1
clone size: NA
V gene: TRBV20-1

CDR3 DNA: TGCAGTGCTAGCGGGCGCCTGACCGGAACTAATGAAAAACTGTTTTTT
CDR3 protein: CSASGRLTGTNEKLFF
D gene: NA
J gene: TRBJ1-4
clone size: many
V gene: TRBV20-1

CDR3 DNA: TGCAGTGCTGGATTTATAGCGGGATGGGGCACAGATACGCAGTATTTT
CDR3 protein: CSAGFIAGWGTDTQYF
D gene: TRBD2
J gene: TRBJ2-3
clone size: many
V gene: TRBV20-1

CDR3 DNA: TGTGCCAGCAGGTACAGGGATAATGAAAAACTGTTTTTT
CDR3 protein: CASRYRDNEKLFF
D gene: NA
J gene: TRBJ1-4
clone size: many
V gene: TRBV12-3/TRBV12-4

CDR3 DNA: TGTGCCAGCAGCTTATGGGGACTAAGTTACAATGAGCAGTTCTTC
CDR3 protein: CASSLWGLSYNEQFF
D gene: TRBD2
J gene: TRBJ2-1
clone size: many
V gene: TRBV7-2